This T cell receptor beta chain was recorded in a study of graft-versus-host responses after intestinal transplantation. Across the study: Recipients were all induced with anti-thymocyte globulin, then given tacrolimus and steroids for around three years.

Profiled with immunoSEQ multiplex PCR; TCRdb holds only in-frame clones, not every one. The table lists around 13,000 clones, approximately 85% of them singletons. General study findings and limits: With peak circulating GvH clone levels came an association with early post-transplant HvG declines. Some patients had graft-donor T cell macrochimerism, and their allografts showed high graft-versus-host to host-versus-graft clonal ratios.

The V and J ends lost 4 bases and 7 bases respectively, with 17 bases between them. The CDR3 sequence is 15 residues long. The germline V gene encodes CDR1 SGHDT and CDR2 YYEEEE. Of note for this clone: The antigen remains undetermined.

The genes are TRBV5-6 and TRBJ1-4; a weak D match, TRBD1 (6 bases). This clonotype originated in a human patient who received an intestinal transplant, so some T cells may come from the graft donor. This sample comprised PBMCs, obtained after intestinal transplantation. The CDR3 DNA is TGTGCCAGCAGCCCCAGGTGGGGGGCTGGTGAAAAACTGTTTTTT. Translated: CASSPRWGAGEKLFF.